This T cell receptor (beta chain) originates from a study of shared clonotypes between healthy human individuals. Points from the study as a whole: Sequencing depth was expected to influence donor clonotype sharing. Some clonotypes were shared by all four sorted-subset donors, while others were not shared. The non-shared ones had lower generation probabilities than the shared ones. Sample collection involved blood only; tissue repertoires are likely different.

Clones were sequenced by immunoSEQ multiplex PCR, and TCRdb holds only the in-frame ones, with some missing. Found here are roughly 1,000,000 clones, 78% of them singletons; the top ten hold approximately 0.56%. This clone was recorded once. What it recognizes is unknown. The CDR3 length is 16 residues. V dropped 8 bases and J dropped 3; count of bases not matched to a gene: 13. The germline CDR1 and CDR2 sequences are MDHEN and SYDVKM. The TCR sequence derives from a man aged 18 to 29 in good health. Some clones in this sample may be carry-over from other donors' samples. This sequence joins TRBV28 and TRBJ2-4; TRBD2 agrees at 7 bases. Sequencing was done on a sample of memory CD4+ T cells from PBMCs. Regarding subset: CD45RA-negative fraction. CDR3 protein: CASVWREGRGKNIQYF. Written as DNA, the CDR3 is TGTGCCAGCGTTTGGAGGGAGGGCCGAGGCAAAAACATTCAGTACTTC.